Listed below are T cell receptor beta chains from one sample, sequenced in a study of T-cell reconstitution after alpha-beta-depleted transplantation in children. TCRdb redid the calling of the PCR reads with MiXCR, one entry per CDR3 protein. The table includes almost 500,000 distinct CDR3 sequences, roughly a tenth detected once. Sequenced here: PBMCs, sampled before TCRalphabeta/CD19-depleted stem cell transplant. Source of these receptors: a child aged 2-15 years with inherited bone marrow failure, due to receive a stem cell transplant. The CDR3 runs from the conserved cysteine through the conserved F or W. Each record gives: V gene, D gene, clone size, J gene, CDR3 protein, CDR3 DNA. D genes are given only for firm matches. Expanded clones get a size class; other rows say once, few or many, or leave the size out.

TRBV7-9	-	many	TRBJ2-3	CASSRSEADTQYF	TGTGCCAGCAGCCGGAGCGAGGCAGATACGCAGTATTTT
TRBV4-3	TRBD2	many	TRBJ2-2	CASSPSVRGSDRELFF	TGCGCCAGCAGCCCTTCAGTCCGCGGGAGTGACCGGGAGCTGTTTTTT
TRBV4-1	TRBD2	many	TRBJ2-1	CASARQTSGMYNEQFF	TGCGCCAGCGCACGTCAGACTAGCGGGATGTACAATGAGCAGTTCTTC
TRBV12-3/TRBV12-4	TRBD1	-	TRBJ2-3	CASSFYRDRGTDTQYF	TGTGCCAGCAGTTTTTACCGGGACAGAGGCACAGATACGCAGTATTTT
TRBV9	-	many	TRBJ2-1	CASSVGYNEQFF	TGTGCCAGCAGCGTCGGGTACAATGAGCAGTTCTTC
TRBV20-1	TRBD1	few	TRBJ2-3	CSASPGQHTDTQYF	TGCAGTGCCTCGCCGGGACAGCACACAGATACGCAGTATTTT
TRBV11-2	-	many	TRBJ1-2	CASTISPGFYGYTF	TGTGCCAGCACCATAAGCCCAGGCTTCTATGGCTACACCTTC
TRBV7-9	TRBD2	many	TRBJ2-7	CASSHGLAEYEQYF	TGTGCCAGCAGCCACGGACTAGCGGAGTACGAGCAGTACTTC
TRBV9	-	many	TRBJ1-1	CASSVGQRWAEAFF	TGTGCCAGCAGCGTAGGGCAGCGGTGGGCTGAAGCTTTCTTT
TRBV2	TRBD2	many	TRBJ2-4	CASSPGTSRAKNIQYF	TGTGCCAGCAGTCCCGGGACTAGCAGAGCCAAAAACATTCAGTACTTC
TRBV5-5	-	-	TRBJ2-5	CASSLGPRRGGQETQYF	TGTGCCAGCAGCTTGGGTCCCAGGCGAGGGGGGCAAGAGACCCAGTACTTC
TRBV27	TRBD2	many	TRBJ2-1	CATQWTSGSGEQFF	TGTGCCACACAATGGACTAGCGGGAGTGGTGAGCAGTTCTTC
TRBV12-3/TRBV12-4	TRBD2	-	TRBJ2-7	CASRAGGNEQYF	TGTGCCAGCCGAGCGGGAGGGAACGAGCAGTACTTC
TRBV12-3/TRBV12-4	-	many	TRBJ1-5	CASSWGTAGGGQPQHF	TGTGCCAGCAGTTGGGGAACCGCCGGAGGAGGTCAGCCCCAGCATTTT
TRBV5-1	TRBD2	many	TRBJ2-7	CASSLGEGGRTAEQYF	TGCGCCAGCAGCTTAGGGGAGGGCGGGAGGACGGCCGAGCAGTACTTC
TRBV28	TRBD1	many	TRBJ1-2	CASRPTGGIYGYTF	TGTGCCAGCAGACCAACAGGGGGAATCTATGGCTACACCTTC
TRBV30	TRBD2	many	TRBJ2-1	CAWRLANYYNEQFF	TGTGCCTGGAGACTAGCGAACTACTACAATGAGCAGTTCTTC
TRBV11-2	-	-	TRBJ2-1	CASSILVTYNEQFF	TGTGCCAGCAGCATACTAGTAACCTACAATGAGCAGTTCTTC
TRBV12-3/TRBV12-4	TRBD2	many	TRBJ2-3	CASTLSGRTRTDTQYF	TGTGCCAGCACCCTGAGCGGGAGGACCCGCACAGATACGCAGTATTTT
TRBV28	TRBD1	few	TRBJ1-4	CASSPTGRNEKLFF	TGTGCCAGCAGTCCGACAGGGAGGAATGAAAAACTGTTTTTT
TRBV4-3	-	many	TRBJ2-3	CASSPYLELFTDTQYF	TGCGCCAGCAGCCCTTATCTGGAATTATTCACAGATACGCAGTATTTT
TRBV7-2	-	many	TRBJ1-2	CASSPPVGFGYTF	TGTGCCAGCAGCCCCCCCGTGGGTTTTGGCTACACCTTC
TRBV29-1	TRBD2	many	TRBJ2-2	CSVLGGSVGELFF	TGCAGCGTCCTCGGGGGGTCGGTCGGGGAGCTGTTTTTT
TRBV2	-	many	TRBJ1-2	CAIGGPPFGYTF	TGTGCTATAGGAGGACCTCCTTTCGGCTACACCTTC
TRBV28	-	-	TRBJ2-1	CASSFPDRPSYNEQFF	TGTGCCAGCAGTTTCCCCGACAGACCCTCCTACAATGAGCAGTTCTTC
TRBV12-3/TRBV12-4	-	few	TRBJ2-6	CASSFLVSGANVLTF	TGTGCCAGCAGTTTTCTTGTCTCTGGGGCCAACGTCCTGACTTTC
TRBV28	TRBD2	many	TRBJ2-4	CASSLWGDPKSGIMRDIQYF	TGTGCCAGCAGCCTATGGGGGGACCCCAAAAGCGGGATAATGAGGGACATTCAGTACTTC
TRBV20-1	-	many	TRBJ2-3	CSAYREYTDTQYF	TGCAGTGCGTACAGGGAATACACAGATACGCAGTATTTT
TRBV5-1	TRBD1	many	TRBJ2-7	CASSLFTGASRDEQYF	TGCGCCAGCAGCTTATTTACAGGGGCCTCAAGGGACGAGCAGTACTTC
TRBV6-2/TRBV6-3	-	many	TRBJ2-7	CASSYSQAVSYEQYF	TGTGCCAGCAGTTACTCTCAAGCGGTCTCCTACGAGCAGTACTTC
TRBV7-2	-	few	TRBJ2-7	CASSLSRGGGEQYF	TGTGCCAGCAGCCTCTCCCGAGGAGGGGGCGAGCAGTACTTC
TRBV10-3	TRBD2	many	TRBJ2-4	CAISEGLAGLLAKNIQYF	TGTGCCATCAGTGAGGGACTAGCGGGTCTACTAGCCAAAAACATTCAGTACTTC
TRBV5-1	-	-	TRBJ2-7	CASSAVPTVTYEQYF	TGCGCCAGCAGCGCCGTCCCGACAGTTACCTACGAGCAGTACTTC
TRBV28	-	few	TRBJ2-5	CASSLGGQEETQYF	TGTGCCAGCAGTTTGGGCGGGCAGGAAGAGACCCAGTACTTC
TRBV20-1	-	many	TRBJ2-3	CSAIPRTDTQYF	TGCAGTGCTATACCCCGCACAGATACGCAGTATTTT
TRBV11-2	-	many	TRBJ2-1	CASSSLFRGRTYNEQFF	TGTGCCAGCAGCTCTCTGTTCAGGGGTCGGACCTACAATGAGCAGTTCTTC
TRBV20-1	-	many	TRBJ2-2	CSAQKTGTGELFF	TGCAGTGCTCAAAAAACAGGGACCGGGGAGCTGTTTTTT
TRBV12-3/TRBV12-4	-	many	TRBJ2-2	CASSFPNTGELFF	TGTGCCAGCAGTTTCCCGAATACCGGGGAGCTGTTTTTT
TRBV11-2	TRBD1	many	TRBJ2-7	CASSLDPDRPDYEQYF	TGTGCCAGCAGCTTAGATCCGGACAGGCCAGACTACGAGCAGTACTTC
TRBV12-3/TRBV12-4	-	few	TRBJ1-1	CASSFPLIEGLNTEAFF	TGTGCCAGCAGTTTTCCCCTGATTGAGGGTTTGAACACTGAAGCTTTCTTT